This is a list of T cell receptor beta chains from one sample in a study of blood T cell repertoires in COVID-19. The data were produced by immunoSEQ multiplex PCR, yet TCRdb's version contains in-frame clones alone and is incomplete. The sample contains some 56,000 clones, 65% to 90% of which appear only once. Source material: peripheral blood. These receptors came from a woman of 80 years or more with active or convalescent COVID-19. Each CDR3 is given with its conserved first and last residue. A D gene is named only where the DNA matches it firmly. The size entry is marked missing in some rows and otherwise reads once, few, many or a size class.

j_call: TRBJ1-1; v_call: TRBV12-3/TRBV12-4; d_call: -; clone_size: -; cdr3_aa: CASSFIEGSAFF; cdr3_nt: TGTGCCAGCAGTTTTATAGAGGGATCAGCTTTCTTT
j_call: TRBJ1-1; v_call: TRBV5-4; d_call: -; clone_size: few; cdr3_aa: CASSPGPNTEAFF; cdr3_nt: TGTGCCAGCAGCCCTGGGCCGAACACTGAAGCTTTCTTT
j_call: TRBJ1-5; v_call: TRBV19; d_call: TRBD1; clone_size: -; cdr3_aa: CASSDTLTGMWQPQHF; cdr3_nt: TGTGCCAGTAGTGACACGCTGACAGGGATGTGGCAGCCCCAGCATTTT
j_call: TRBJ2-1; v_call: TRBV12-3/TRBV12-4; d_call: -; clone_size: -; cdr3_aa: CASNLPGAEQFF; cdr3_nt: TGTGCCAGCAATCTCCCAGGCGCTGAGCAGTTCTTC
j_call: TRBJ2-7; v_call: TRBV5-1; d_call: TRBD1; clone_size: -; cdr3_aa: CASSRSDRGFYEQYF; cdr3_nt: TGCGCCAGCAGCCGATCCGACAGGGGTTTCTACGAGCAGTACTTC
j_call: TRBJ1-4; v_call: TRBV3-1/TRBV3-2; d_call: -; clone_size: once; cdr3_aa: CASSQEVGKLFF; cdr3_nt: TGTGCCAGCAGCCAAGAAGTCGGAAAACTGTTTTTT
j_call: TRBJ2-1; v_call: TRBV10-3; d_call: TRBD2; clone_size: -; cdr3_aa: CAISEPGLAGAYEQFF; cdr3_nt: TGTGCCATCAGTGAGCCGGGACTAGCGGGGGCCTATGAGCAGTTCTTC
j_call: TRBJ2-3; v_call: TRBV5-1; d_call: TRBD2; clone_size: -; cdr3_aa: CASSLGGGGTDTQYF; cdr3_nt: TGCGCCAGCAGCTTGGGCGGGGGGGGCACAGATACGCAGTATTTT
j_call: TRBJ1-5; v_call: TRBV11-2; d_call: TRBD1; clone_size: -; cdr3_aa: CASSLSQGSQPQHF; cdr3_nt: TGTGCCAGCAGCTTGTCACAGGGGAGTCAGCCCCAGCATTTT
j_call: TRBJ1-2; v_call: TRBV5-1; d_call: -; clone_size: -; cdr3_aa: CASSLAGETRGYTF; cdr3_nt: TGCGCCAGCAGCTTGGCCGGGGAAACGCGTGGCTACACCTTC
j_call: TRBJ1-6; v_call: TRBV5-1; d_call: -; clone_size: -; cdr3_aa: CASSLAQGGNSPLHF; cdr3_nt: TGCGCCAGCAGCTTGGCCCAGGGTGGGAATTCACCCCTCCACTTT
j_call: TRBJ2-6; v_call: TRBV28; d_call: TRBD1; clone_size: -; cdr3_aa: CASSPGQGASGANVLTF; cdr3_nt: TGTGCCAGCAGTCCGGGACAGGGGGCGTCTGGGGCCAACGTCCTGACTTTC
j_call: TRBJ1-6; v_call: TRBV18; d_call: -; clone_size: -; cdr3_aa: CASSPILPTAGDPLHF; cdr3_nt: TGTGCCAGCTCACCAATTCTGCCGACAGCAGGAGACCCCCTCCACTTT
j_call: TRBJ1-1; v_call: TRBV7-9; d_call: TRBD1; clone_size: -; cdr3_aa: CASSLGQMNTEAFF; cdr3_nt: TGTGCCAGCAGTCTGGGACAGATGAACACTGAAGCTTTCTTT
j_call: TRBJ1-6; v_call: TRBV7-9; d_call: -; clone_size: -; cdr3_aa: CASSLIQADNSPLHF; cdr3_nt: TGTGCCAGCAGCTTAATCCAGGCCGATAATTCACCCCTCCACTTT
j_call: TRBJ1-2; v_call: TRBV19; d_call: -; clone_size: -; cdr3_aa: CASGGPAYGYTF; cdr3_nt: TGTGCCAGTGGGGGCCCCGCCTATGGCTACACCTTC
j_call: TRBJ2-7; v_call: TRBV6-1; d_call: TRBD2; clone_size: once; cdr3_aa: CASSEAGRGSSYEQYF; cdr3_nt: TGTGCCAGCAGTGAAGCTGGGAGGGGAAGCTCCTACGAGCAGTACTTC
j_call: TRBJ1-2; v_call: TRBV5-1; d_call: -; clone_size: -; cdr3_aa: CASSFEGFNYGYTF; cdr3_nt: TGCGCCAGCAGCTTCGAGGGTTTCAACTATGGCTACACCTTC
j_call: TRBJ2-5; v_call: TRBV5-1; d_call: TRBD1; clone_size: -; cdr3_aa: CASSGTEETQYF; cdr3_nt: TGCGCCAGCAGCGGGACAGAAGAGACCCAGTACTTC
j_call: TRBJ2-1; v_call: TRBV29-1; d_call: TRBD2; clone_size: -; cdr3_aa: CSVKTSPISYNEQFF; cdr3_nt: TGCAGCGTTAAGACTAGCCCTATATCCTACAATGAGCAGTTCTTC
j_call: TRBJ1-5; v_call: TRBV7-8; d_call: -; clone_size: -; cdr3_aa: CASSLRDSVSHQPQHF; cdr3_nt: TGTGCCAGCAGCTTACGGGACTCAGTGAGCCATCAGCCCCAGCATTTT
j_call: TRBJ1-1; v_call: TRBV25-1; d_call: -; clone_size: -; cdr3_aa: CASSESLGVNTEAFF; cdr3_nt: TGTGCCAGCAGTGAATCTCTAGGGGTAAACACTGAAGCTTTCTTT
j_call: TRBJ2-2; v_call: TRBV5-1; d_call: -; clone_size: -; cdr3_aa: CASSFTTGNTGELFF; cdr3_nt: TGCGCCAGCAGCTTTACGACAGGGAACACCGGGGAGCTGTTTTTT
j_call: TRBJ2-2; v_call: TRBV28; d_call: TRBD2; clone_size: -; cdr3_aa: CASRSTPGGENTGELFF; cdr3_nt: TGTGCCAGCAGATCTACCCCCGGGGGGGAGAACACCGGGGAGCTGTTTTTT
j_call: TRBJ2-7; v_call: TRBV7-9; d_call: TRBD1; clone_size: once; cdr3_aa: CASFPGWGQEAGEQYF; cdr3_nt: TGTGCCAGCTTCCCCGGTTGGGGACAGGAGGCAGGAGAGCAGTACTTC
j_call: TRBJ1-5; v_call: TRBV14; d_call: -; clone_size: -; cdr3_aa: CASSGTGTQPQHF; cdr3_nt: TGTGCCAGCAGCGGAACAGGGACTCAGCCCCAGCATTTT
j_call: TRBJ2-1; v_call: TRBV7-2; d_call: -; clone_size: -; cdr3_aa: CASSSPLRGGKSYNEQFF; cdr3_nt: TGTGCCAGCAGCTCTCCCTTAAGGGGGGGGAAGTCCTACAATGAGCAGTTCTTC
j_call: TRBJ1-6; v_call: TRBV7-2; d_call: -; clone_size: few; cdr3_aa: CASSPRSGGSSYNSPLHF; cdr3_nt: TGTGCCAGCAGCCCCCGGAGTGGGGGCAGCTCCTATAATTCACCCCTCCACTTT
j_call: TRBJ1-1; v_call: TRBV21-1; d_call: -; clone_size: -; cdr3_aa: CASSKELHTEAFF; cdr3_nt: TGTGCCAGCAGCAAAGAACTACACACTGAAGCTTTCTTT
j_call: TRBJ1-1; v_call: TRBV28; d_call: -; clone_size: -; cdr3_aa: CASSLTGLRAFF; cdr3_nt: TGTGCCAGCAGTTTAACAGGCCTTCGGGCTTTCTTT
j_call: TRBJ2-7; v_call: TRBV11-3; d_call: -; clone_size: once; cdr3_aa: CASSLSPARTFGEQYF; cdr3_nt: TGTGCCAGCAGCTTATCCCCAGCGAGAACGTTCGGCGAGCAGTACTTC
j_call: TRBJ2-1; v_call: TRBV5-1; d_call: -; clone_size: -; cdr3_aa: CASRLDPGSSYNEQFF; cdr3_nt: TGCGCCAGCAGGCTCGACCCGGGAAGCTCCTACAATGAGCAGTTCTTC
j_call: TRBJ1-3; v_call: TRBV7-8; d_call: -; clone_size: -; cdr3_aa: CASSLATDSGNTIYF; cdr3_nt: TGTGCCAGCAGCTTAGCGACAGACTCTGGAAACACCATATATTTT
j_call: TRBJ2-7; v_call: TRBV10-3; d_call: TRBD2; clone_size: -; cdr3_aa: CAISESSGGAGFPREQYF; cdr3_nt: TGTGCCATCAGTGAGTCTAGCGGGGGGGCGGGATTTCCCCGGGAGCAGTACTTC
j_call: TRBJ1-1; v_call: TRBV11-3; d_call: TRBD1; clone_size: -; cdr3_aa: CASSLELGGQGAKDGTEAFF; cdr3_nt: TGTGCCAGCAGCTTAGAATTGGGGGGACAGGGGGCTAAAGATGGCACTGAAGCTTTCTTT
j_call: TRBJ1-2; v_call: TRBV19; d_call: -; clone_size: few; cdr3_aa: CASAERGAAAYTF; cdr3_nt: TGTGCCAGTGCCGAGCGGGGGGCAGCCGCCTACACCTTC
j_call: TRBJ2-3; v_call: TRBV24-1; d_call: -; clone_size: -; cdr3_aa: CATSDRLAPSDTQYF; cdr3_nt: TGTGCCACCAGTGATCGACTCGCTCCCAGCGATACGCAGTATTTT
j_call: TRBJ1-2; v_call: TRBV2; d_call: TRBD1; clone_size: -; cdr3_aa: CASSGQGNYGYTF; cdr3_nt: TGTGCCAGCAGTGGACAGGGCAACTATGGCTACACCTTC
j_call: TRBJ2-5; v_call: TRBV7-3; d_call: -; clone_size: -; cdr3_aa: CASSSAEAGETQYF; cdr3_nt: TGTGCCAGCAGCTCGGCCGAGGCGGGAGAGACCCAGTACTTC
j_call: TRBJ2-2; v_call: TRBV10-2; d_call: TRBD2; clone_size: -; cdr3_aa: CASSERTSGRSGELFF; cdr3_nt: TGCGCCAGCAGTGAGAGGACTAGCGGGAGGTCCGGGGAGCTGTTTTTT
j_call: TRBJ1-1; v_call: TRBV2; d_call: TRBD1; clone_size: few; cdr3_aa: CASGLQGGGTEAFF; cdr3_nt: TGTGCCAGCGGATTACAGGGGGGAGGGACTGAAGCTTTCTTT
j_call: TRBJ2-7; v_call: TRBV19; d_call: TRBD1; clone_size: -; cdr3_aa: CASSIVAGTGVYEQYF; cdr3_nt: TGTGCCAGTAGTATAGTCGCCGGGACAGGGGTGTACGAGCAGTACTTC
j_call: TRBJ1-6; v_call: TRBV21-1; d_call: -; clone_size: -; cdr3_aa: CASSKRGTGANNSPLHF; cdr3_nt: TGTGCCAGCAGCAAAAGGGGGACAGGGGCCAATAATTCACCCCTCCACTTT
j_call: TRBJ1-2; v_call: TRBV20-1; d_call: TRBD1; clone_size: -; cdr3_aa: CSASQGGGYTF; cdr3_nt: TGCAGTGCTTCACAGGGGGGCGGCTACACCTTC
j_call: TRBJ2-7; v_call: TRBV5-3; d_call: TRBD1; clone_size: -; cdr3_aa: CARSSTGAFSYEQYF; cdr3_nt: TGTGCCAGAAGCTCGACAGGGGCGTTTTCCTACGAGCAGTACTTC
j_call: TRBJ2-7; v_call: TRBV10-1; d_call: -; clone_size: -; cdr3_aa: CASSDQGYEQYF; cdr3_nt: TGCGCCAGCAGTGACCAGGGGTACGAGCAGTACTTC
j_call: TRBJ1-6; v_call: TRBV4-1; d_call: -; clone_size: -; cdr3_aa: CASSPDRTVLHF; cdr3_nt: TGCGCCAGCAGCCCCGACCGGACAGTCCTCCACTTT
j_call: TRBJ1-5; v_call: TRBV28; d_call: -; clone_size: -; cdr3_aa: CATTTHRTALNQPQHF; cdr3_nt: TGTGCCACCACGACCCACCGGACAGCCCTCAATCAGCCCCAGCATTTT
j_call: TRBJ2-3; v_call: TRBV5-1; d_call: TRBD2; clone_size: -; cdr3_aa: CASSFSGGLTDTQYF; cdr3_nt: TGCGCCAGCAGCTTCTCGGGGGGACTCACAGATACGCAGTATTTT
j_call: TRBJ2-7; v_call: TRBV7-3; d_call: -; clone_size: -; cdr3_aa: CASSLNSLNEQYF; cdr3_nt: TGTGCCAGCAGCTTAAACTCTTTGAACGAGCAGTACTTC
j_call: TRBJ1-2; v_call: TRBV6-2/TRBV6-3; d_call: -; clone_size: -; cdr3_aa: CASSRDTYYGYTF; cdr3_nt: TGTGCCAGCAGCCGTGACACCTACTATGGCTACACCTTC
j_call: TRBJ2-4; v_call: TRBV11-2; d_call: TRBD1; clone_size: -; cdr3_aa: CASSLGTEKNIQYF; cdr3_nt: TGTGCCAGCAGCCTCGGGACAGAAAAAAACATTCAGTACTTC
j_call: TRBJ2-2; v_call: TRBV6-5; d_call: -; clone_size: -; cdr3_aa: CASSYQGANTGELFF; cdr3_nt: TGTGCCAGCAGTTACCAGGGCGCGAACACCGGGGAGCTGTTTTTT
j_call: TRBJ2-1; v_call: TRBV7-2; d_call: TRBD2; clone_size: -; cdr3_aa: CASSLVSSGTRGDEQFF; cdr3_nt: TGTGCCAGCAGCTTAGTTTCTAGCGGGACCAGGGGGGATGAGCAGTTCTTC